The present entry profiles one TCR beta chain with its context. Antigen specificity is unknown. These data come from a study of pediatric ulcerative colitis. Points from the study as a whole: Repertoires came from total lymphocyte DNA, not specific subsets.

This CDR3 comprises 15 residues. Germline V gene lookup returns CDR1 SEHNR and CDR2 FQNEAQ (reference sequence). Trimming removed 5 bases from V and 4 bases from J; junction bases left unmatched: 6. The assay was run at survey level. TCRdb's table, derived via immunoSEQ multiplex PCR, lists solely in-frame clones and lacks some. The sample lists more than 50,000 clones, 85% to 90% occurring once. The sequencing input was blood. The chain employs TRBV7-9 and TRBJ2-2; 8 bases fit TRBD2. The source is a boy younger than 18 who was a control in a study of pediatric ulcerative colitis. CDR3: CASSLSGGITGELFF. CDR3 coding DNA: TGTGCCAGCAGCCTCTCGGGAGGGATCACCGGGGAGCTGTTTTTT.